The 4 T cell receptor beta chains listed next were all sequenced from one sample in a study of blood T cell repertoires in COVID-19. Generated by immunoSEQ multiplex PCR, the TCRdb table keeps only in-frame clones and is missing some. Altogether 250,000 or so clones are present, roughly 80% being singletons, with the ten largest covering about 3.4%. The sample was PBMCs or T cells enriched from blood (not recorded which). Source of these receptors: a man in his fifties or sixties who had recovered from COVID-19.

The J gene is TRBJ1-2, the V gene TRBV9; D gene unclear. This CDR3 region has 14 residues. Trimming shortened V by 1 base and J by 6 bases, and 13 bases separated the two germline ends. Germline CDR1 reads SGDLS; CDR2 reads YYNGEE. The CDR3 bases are TGTGCCAGCAGCGTACTAACCGCGGTAAATGGCTACACCTTC. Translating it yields CASSVLTAVNGYTF.

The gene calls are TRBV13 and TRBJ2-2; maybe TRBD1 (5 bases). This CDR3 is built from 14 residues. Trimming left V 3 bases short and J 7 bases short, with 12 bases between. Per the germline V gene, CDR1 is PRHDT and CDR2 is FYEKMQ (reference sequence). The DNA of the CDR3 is TGTGCCAGCAGCTTGCTAGGGGAACGCGGGGAGCTGTTTTTT. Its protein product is CASSLLGERGELFF.

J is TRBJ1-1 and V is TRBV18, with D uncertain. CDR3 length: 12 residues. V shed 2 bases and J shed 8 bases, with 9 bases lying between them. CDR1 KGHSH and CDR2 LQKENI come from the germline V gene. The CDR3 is CASSPRTQEAFF. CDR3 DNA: TGTGCCAGCTCACCAAGAACACAAGAAGCTTTCTTT.

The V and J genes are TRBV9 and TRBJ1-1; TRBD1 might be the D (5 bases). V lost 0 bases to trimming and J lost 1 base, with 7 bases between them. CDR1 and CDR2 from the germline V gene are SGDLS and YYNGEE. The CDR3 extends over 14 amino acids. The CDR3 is CASSVVQGNTEAFF. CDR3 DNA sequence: TGTGCCAGCAGCGTAGTTCAGGGGAACACTGAAGCTTTCTTT.